This T cell receptor (beta chain) stems from a study of long-term antiretroviral therapy in people with HIV. Per the germline V gene, CDR1 is MDHEN and CDR2 is SYDVKM. V was clipped by 4 bases and J by 3 bases, with 18 bases between them. The CDR3 covers 16 residues. At the survey level, the v3.0 immunoSEQ assay was run. About 35,000-55,000 T-cell genomes per sample were the sequencing target. TCRdb's table, derived via immunoSEQ multiplex PCR, lists solely in-frame clones and lacks some. The sample includes fewer than 35,000 clones, 80% to 90% of them seen just once. The sequencing used unsorted PBMCs, collected 0.4 years before starting antiretroviral therapy. This sequence was found in a man in his late teens or twenties with HIV. The chain is built from TRBV28 and TRBJ1-1; D call uncertain. The CDR3 is CASSWAGSPFDTEAFF. The CDR3 DNA is TGTGCCAGCAGTTGGGCTGGGTCCCCTTTTGACACTGAAGCTTTCTTT.